Included here is one T cell receptor beta chain sequence, with context. Its antigen is as yet unknown. The PCR had 60 Vbeta and 13 Jbeta primers. This table comes from immunoSEQ multiplex PCR, and its TCRdb copy is limited to in-frame clones, with some not included. Among about 120,000 clones listed, around 77% were seen once. Likely unrecorded immune exposures existed in these nominally healthy donors. This record comes from a study of cytomegalovirus exposure and HLA in healthy donors. About the research overall: A data release that came early held approximately 85 million unique TCRs from HLA-typed donors. Study-wide results and limits: Most TCR sequences were uncommon, yet certain public TCRs appeared in many donors. Per a prior analysis, the majority of TCR beta V segments were productive roughly 90% or roughly 30% of the time.

Germline V CDR1 and CDR2: SGDLS, YYNGEE. The CDR3 length is 13 residues. Trimming took off 0 bases at V and 2 bases at J, with 5 bases between the two ends. This receptor was obtained from a man aged 35 to 55 in good health and CMV-seropositive. V is TRBV9 and J is TRBJ1-2; the D is unclear. The source material was PBMCs. This chain's CDR3 is CASSVDENYGYTF. CDR3 sequence (DNA): TGTGCCAGCAGCGTAGATGAGAACTATGGCTACACCTTC.